These T cell receptor beta chains were read from a single sample in a study of identical twins. One entry per CDR3 protein, called by TCRdb with MiXCR from the 5' RACE reads. Found here are roughly 1,500,000 distinct CDR3 sequences, about 32% of them singletons; the top ten hold under 0.35%. The sequenced material came from cord blood. The receptors come from a newborn girl in good health. CDR3s include the opening cysteine and the closing phenylalanine or tryptophan. The D gene is left open where the match is weak. Some rows have no size entry. The others give once, few or many, or a class for an expanded clone.

CDR3 DNA: TGTGCCAGCAGCTTAGCCCCGACTAGCGGGAGGGGAAATGAGCAGTTCTTC
CDR3 protein: CASSLAPTSGRGNEQFF
J gene: TRBJ2-1
clone size: -
V gene: TRBV7-9
D gene: TRBD2

CDR3 DNA: TGTGCCACCAGTGATTTGCGAGGGGCGACGCAAGAGACCCAGTACTTC
CDR3 protein: CATSDLRGATQETQYF
J gene: TRBJ2-5
clone size: many
V gene: TRBV24-1
D gene: -

CDR3 DNA: TGTGCCAGCAACGCTAGGTACGAGCAGTACTTC
CDR3 protein: CASNARYEQYF
J gene: TRBJ2-7
clone size: -
V gene: TRBV6-1
D gene: -

CDR3 DNA: TGCAGTTCTAAGGGGGGGGCGACTGGCTACACCTTC
CDR3 protein: CSSKGGATGYTF
J gene: TRBJ1-2
clone size: few
V gene: TRBV20-1
D gene: -

CDR3 DNA: TGTGCCAGCAGTTTCGAGCTGGGACTCGGGAACATTCAGTACTTC
CDR3 protein: CASSFELGLGNIQYF
J gene: TRBJ2-4
clone size: -
V gene: TRBV28
D gene: -

CDR3 DNA: TGTGCCAGCAGCTTAATCCAGGTCCCAAACAATGAGCAGTTCTTC
CDR3 protein: CASSLIQVPNNEQFF
J gene: TRBJ2-1
clone size: -
V gene: TRBV7-2
D gene: -

CDR3 DNA: TGCAGTGCTAGAGATCTGTCAGCCATGAACACTGAAGCTTTCTTT
CDR3 protein: CSARDLSAMNTEAFF
J gene: TRBJ1-1
clone size: -
V gene: TRBV20-1
D gene: -

CDR3 DNA: TGCAGTGCTAACCCCGGGAACTATGGCTACACCTTC
CDR3 protein: CSANPGNYGYTF
J gene: TRBJ1-2
clone size: many
V gene: TRBV20-1
D gene: -

CDR3 DNA: TGCAGTGCTAGTGGCAGGGCGCTGGACGAGCAGTACTTC
CDR3 protein: CSASGRALDEQYF
J gene: TRBJ2-7
clone size: few
V gene: TRBV20-1
D gene: -

CDR3 DNA: TGCGCCAGCAGCCTAGGGTGGGAGAACACTGAAGCTTTCTTT
CDR3 protein: CASSLGWENTEAFF
J gene: TRBJ1-1
clone size: once
V gene: TRBV4-1
D gene: -

CDR3 DNA: TGCAGCGTTGCCAGGGGACCATCTTACTACGAGCAGTACTTC
CDR3 protein: CSVARGPSYYEQYF
J gene: TRBJ2-7
clone size: -
V gene: TRBV29-1
D gene: -

CDR3 DNA: TGTGCCAGCAGCACGACTAGTTCTCGCACAGATACGCAGTATTTT
CDR3 protein: CASSTTSSRTDTQYF
J gene: TRBJ2-3
clone size: -
V gene: TRBV11-3
D gene: -

CDR3 DNA: TGTGCCAGCAGCCAAGAACTAGCTAACTATGGCTACACCTTC
CDR3 protein: CASSQELANYGYTF
J gene: TRBJ1-2
clone size: few
V gene: TRBV14
D gene: -

CDR3 DNA: TGCGCCAGCAGCCGGGGCGCTAGCGGGGGCACAGATACGCAGTATTTT
CDR3 protein: CASSRGASGGTDTQYF
J gene: TRBJ2-3
clone size: -
V gene: TRBV5-1
D gene: TRBD2

CDR3 DNA: TGTGCCAGCAGCAGTAGCGGGAGCCCTATTTACAATGAGCAGTTCTTC
CDR3 protein: CASSSSGSPIYNEQFF
J gene: TRBJ2-1
clone size: -
V gene: TRBV7-9
D gene: TRBD2

CDR3 DNA: TGTGCCAGCAGCCATGGGGACTCCTACGAGCAGTACTTC
CDR3 protein: CASSHGDSYEQYF
J gene: TRBJ2-7
clone size: many
V gene: TRBV3-1
D gene: -

CDR3 DNA: TGCAGTGCTAGAGAATCTAGATACAATGAGCAGTTCTTC
CDR3 protein: CSARESRYNEQFF
J gene: TRBJ2-1
clone size: few
V gene: TRBV20-1
D gene: -

CDR3 DNA: TGTGCCAGCAGCTTGGTACTAGCGGGACCTTCTGGGGCCAACGTCCTGACTTTC
CDR3 protein: CASSLVLAGPSGANVLTF
J gene: TRBJ2-6
clone size: -
V gene: TRBV5-5
D gene: TRBD2

CDR3 DNA: TGTGCCAGCAGTCCTCCCCGGGCCCCTTGGGGCGCAGATACGGAGTATTTT
CDR3 protein: CASSPPRAPWGADTEYF
J gene: TRBJ2-3
clone size: -
V gene: TRBV12-3/TRBV12-4
D gene: -

CDR3 DNA: TGTGCCAGCAGCGTAGCGGTGTACACTTCCACAGATACGCAGTATTTT
CDR3 protein: CASSVAVYTSTDTQYF
J gene: TRBJ2-3
clone size: few
V gene: TRBV9
D gene: -